The sample holds a few counts of the clone carrying this T cell receptor beta chain. The antigen remains unidentified. Per the germline V gene, CDR1 is SGHNT and CDR2 is YENEEA. The V end was cut by 4 bases, the J end by 4 bases, with 6 bases between. This CDR3 has 12 amino acids. The sample is drawn from a study of T cells after yellow fever vaccination. TCRdb called the 5' RACE reads again in MiXCR, with one record for every CDR3 protein. This repertoire shows around 530,000 distinct CDR3 sequences, less than 20% found once; its top ten account for 15% to 20%. Study conclusions and caveats: Clones from primary vaccination mostly reappeared after the booster (approximately 96% CD4, roughly 87% CD8). Only a minor proportion of clonotypes was detected across both CD4 and CD8 compartments. The study found a weaker secondary response that peaked faster, day 5 versus 15.

This clonotype was obtained from a young man who received the YFV17D yellow fever vaccine. The sample was PBMCs, taken about 5 days after the first yellow fever vaccination. The chain links TRBV11-3 to TRBJ2-3, with no clear D. CDR3 sequence: CASSSISDTQYF. The CDR3 bases are TGTGCCAGCAGCTCCATTTCAGATACGCAGTATTTT.